A selection of T cell receptor beta chains follows, all from one sample in a study of blood T cells in healthy people across ages. TCRdb re-analysed the 5' RACE reads in MiXCR, keeping a single row per CDR3 protein. The sample yields about 800,000 distinct CDR3 sequences, 55% to 75% seen once. The specimen sequenced was blood. These TCRs come from a young man in good health. Both conserved end residues are part of each CDR3. Each record gives: J gene, clone size, V gene, D gene, CDR3 DNA, CDR3 protein. D genes are given only for firm matches. Clone sizes are given selectively: once, few, many, or a class where the clone is expanded.

j_call: TRBJ2-6
clone_size: .
v_call: TRBV7-2
d_call: .
cdr3_nt: TGTGCCAGCAGCTTAGGGGGAGGTAACTCTGGGGCCAACGTCCTGACTTTC
cdr3_aa: CASSLGGGNSGANVLTF

j_call: TRBJ2-5
clone_size: .
v_call: TRBV29-1
d_call: .
cdr3_nt: TGCAGCGTTGTTGGGCTTCAAGAGACCCAGTACTTC
cdr3_aa: CSVVGLQETQYF

j_call: TRBJ2-7
clone_size: .
v_call: TRBV11-1
d_call: .
cdr3_nt: TGTGCCAGCAGCTTGCGGGACAGCAGGCCTTACGAGCAGTACTTC
cdr3_aa: CASSLRDSRPYEQYF

j_call: TRBJ2-7
clone_size: few
v_call: TRBV15
d_call: .
cdr3_nt: TGTGCCACCAGCAGAGATCTGGAGGGCGCCGAGCAGTACTTC
cdr3_aa: CATSRDLEGAEQYF

j_call: TRBJ2-7
clone_size: few
v_call: TRBV4-1
d_call: TRBD1
cdr3_nt: TGCGCCAGCAGCCAAGGTAGGGACAGATCCTACGAGCAGTACTTC
cdr3_aa: CASSQGRDRSYEQYF

j_call: TRBJ2-6
clone_size: .
v_call: TRBV28
d_call: .
cdr3_nt: TGTGCCAGCAGCCAACAGAAGTCTGGGGCCAACGTCCTGACTTTC
cdr3_aa: CASSQQKSGANVLTF

j_call: TRBJ1-2
clone_size: .
v_call: TRBV5-1
d_call: .
cdr3_nt: TGCGCCAGCAGCTTGGGTACGACCGGCGGGTCTGGCTACACCTTC
cdr3_aa: CASSLGTTGGSGYTF

j_call: TRBJ2-7
clone_size: few
v_call: TRBV4-3
d_call: .
cdr3_nt: TGCGCCAGCAGCCAGAGGACACCAGGGAACTACGAGCAGTACTTC
cdr3_aa: CASSQRTPGNYEQYF

j_call: TRBJ2-5
clone_size: .
v_call: TRBV4-1
d_call: TRBD1
cdr3_nt: TGCGCCAGCAGCCACCGACCTTGGGGACAGAGAGAGACCCAGTACTTC
cdr3_aa: CASSHRPWGQRETQYF

j_call: TRBJ2-3
clone_size: .
v_call: TRBV7-6
d_call: .
cdr3_nt: TGTGCCAGCAGCTTCTTCTTTACAGATACGCAGTATTTT
cdr3_aa: CASSFFFTDTQYF

j_call: TRBJ2-7
clone_size: .
v_call: TRBV4-3
d_call: .
cdr3_nt: TGCGCCAGCAGCCAAACCTGGACCGGCTACTACGAGCAGTACTTC
cdr3_aa: CASSQTWTGYYEQYF

j_call: TRBJ2-1
clone_size: few
v_call: TRBV6-5
d_call: .
cdr3_nt: TGTGCCAGCAGTTACTCTGAATCCTACAATGAGCAGTTCTTC
cdr3_aa: CASSYSESYNEQFF

j_call: TRBJ2-3
clone_size: few
v_call: TRBV5-1
d_call: .
cdr3_nt: TGCGCCAGCAGCTTGGCCGCGACGGGGGCAGATACGCAGTATTTT
cdr3_aa: CASSLAATGADTQYF

j_call: TRBJ2-3
clone_size: few
v_call: TRBV29-1
d_call: .
cdr3_nt: TGCAGCGTTATCGGTAGAGTAACAGATACGCAGTATTTT
cdr3_aa: CSVIGRVTDTQYF

j_call: TRBJ2-1
clone_size: .
v_call: TRBV6-4
d_call: .
cdr3_nt: TGTGCCAGCAGACCAGAAATTAGCTCCTACAATGAGCAGTTCTTC
cdr3_aa: CASRPEISSYNEQFF

j_call: TRBJ2-1
clone_size: once
v_call: TRBV19
d_call: .
cdr3_nt: TGTGCCAGTAGTATTGCGGGCGAAGGCAGGGACAATGAGCAGTTCTTC
cdr3_aa: CASSIAGEGRDNEQFF

j_call: TRBJ2-3
clone_size: .
v_call: TRBV9
d_call: TRBD2
cdr3_nt: TGTGCCAGCAGCGGAAATAGCGGGAGTGATACGCAGTATTTT
cdr3_aa: CASSGNSGSDTQYF

j_call: TRBJ2-1
clone_size: .
v_call: TRBV20-1
d_call: .
cdr3_nt: TGCAGTGCCCCTGCAGCGGGCTGGGATTTCGGAAGCTCCTACAATGAGCAGTTCTTC
cdr3_aa: CSAPAAGWDFGSSYNEQFF

j_call: TRBJ2-3
clone_size: few
v_call: TRBV7-2
d_call: .
cdr3_nt: TGTGCCAGCAGCTTTCTTGCGGGGACTTCCACGCAGTATTTT
cdr3_aa: CASSFLAGTSTQYF

j_call: TRBJ1-2
clone_size: .
v_call: TRBV29-1
d_call: TRBD1
cdr3_nt: TGCAGCGTTCCTGCGGACAGGGGGCGCGGGGGCTACACCTTC
cdr3_aa: CSVPADRGRGGYTF

j_call: TRBJ2-7
clone_size: .
v_call: TRBV7-8
d_call: .
cdr3_nt: TGTGCCAGCAGCGGAGAAGGGGACGGATGGTCCTACGAGCAGTACTTC
cdr3_aa: CASSGEGDGWSYEQYF

j_call: TRBJ1-1
clone_size: .
v_call: TRBV29-1
d_call: .
cdr3_nt: TGCAGCGTTGAAGCTGAACTGAACACTGAAGCTTTCTTT
cdr3_aa: CSVEAELNTEAFF

j_call: TRBJ1-3
clone_size: .
v_call: TRBV10-3
d_call: .
cdr3_nt: TGTGCCATCAGTGATCTGTCTAGACCCTCTGGAAACACCATATATTTT
cdr3_aa: CAISDLSRPSGNTIYF

j_call: TRBJ2-3
clone_size: .
v_call: TRBV29-1
d_call: .
cdr3_nt: TGCAGCGTTGAAAGCCCCGACAGAGTTAAGGTGGATACGCAGTATTTT
cdr3_aa: CSVESPDRVKVDTQYF

j_call: TRBJ1-1
clone_size: .
v_call: TRBV7-2
d_call: TRBD1
cdr3_nt: TGTGCCAGCAGCTTAAGGGGGCGCCCGTGGACTTTCTTT
cdr3_aa: CASSLRGRPWTFF

j_call: TRBJ2-1
clone_size: .
v_call: TRBV20-1
d_call: .
cdr3_nt: TGCTCGGCAGAAAACTACAATGAGCAGTTCTTC
cdr3_aa: CSAENYNEQFF

j_call: TRBJ2-5
clone_size: .
v_call: TRBV13
d_call: .
cdr3_nt: TGTGCCAGCAGCTCAACACAGGGCCCCTGGGAGACCCAGTACTTC
cdr3_aa: CASSSTQGPWETQYF

j_call: TRBJ2-1
clone_size: .
v_call: TRBV12-3/TRBV12-4
d_call: .
cdr3_nt: TGTGCCAGCAGACGAGCGCATGAGCAGTTCTTC
cdr3_aa: CASRRAHEQFF

j_call: TRBJ2-5
clone_size: .
v_call: TRBV10-3
d_call: TRBD2
cdr3_nt: TGTGCCATCAGTAGTGGGACTAGCGGGCCAGAGCAGTACTTC
cdr3_aa: CAISSGTSGPEQYF

j_call: TRBJ2-1
clone_size: .
v_call: TRBV15
d_call: .
cdr3_nt: TGTGCCACCAGCAGGACAGGCGCCACGTACAATGAGCAGTTCTTC
cdr3_aa: CATSRTGATYNEQFF

j_call: TRBJ1-6
clone_size: .
v_call: TRBV25-1
d_call: .
cdr3_nt: TGTGCCAGCCGGACAGCAAATTCACCCCTCCACTTT
cdr3_aa: CASRTANSPLHF

j_call: TRBJ2-5
clone_size: many
v_call: TRBV7-2
d_call: .
cdr3_nt: TGTGCCAGCAGCTTGGGACGTCGCCAGGGAGAGACCCAGTACTTC
cdr3_aa: CASSLGRRQGETQYF

j_call: TRBJ1-5
clone_size: .
v_call: TRBV20-1
d_call: .
cdr3_nt: TGCAGTGCTAGTGGCGGGGGGGATCAGCCCCAGCATTTT
cdr3_aa: CSASGGGDQPQHF